This TCR beta chain derives from a study of cytomegalovirus exposure and HLA in healthy donors (dated by TCRdb to about 2017). General notes on the study: In an earlier analysis of 587 of the donors, 250 to 350 Gb of sequence data and 117 million unique TCR beta sequences from about 179 million T cells were reported. Roughly 300 gigabases of sequencing data and approximately 91 million unique TCR sequences made up an early release that covered roughly 670 HLA-typed donors. Of the roughly 400 genotyped donors, around 81% fell in the genetic ancestry cluster associated with self-reported Caucasian donors. The aim of the study was to test whether cataloging public T cell receptors could identify signatures of past pathogen exposure. Using immunosequencing, the study profiled T cell repertoires from about 610 subjects and related those repertoires to cytomegalovirus serostatus. Along with the roughly 610-subject first cohort, a separate validation cohort of over 90 different subjects was used. High-throughput TCR immunosequencing, statistical association of individual TCRs with disease status, and machine learning were combined to predict cytomegalovirus infection status. In a later analysis, previously published TCR beta repertoires from fewer than 750 donors were re-analyzed and high-resolution HLA genotyping was added so that TCR occurrence patterns could be studied. Rather than using new phenotypic data, the later analysis identified candidate immune exposures from TCR beta sequences and from how often those sequences occurred across donors. An earlier analysis of about 600 of the donors used high-throughput TCR beta sequencing to judge whether each TCR beta V gene segment behaved as functional or pseudogenic. Donor age, sex, ethnicity and CMV serostatus were collected together with the repertoire data. A later genetic analysis used genome-wide SNP genotypes for about 55% of the 666 donors, treating that subset as a discovery cohort. All discovery cohort repertoires had been generated using a single sequencing platform. Class I and class II HLA loci were covered by the typing at four-digit resolution. The number of donors typed differed by locus, with 629-630 for A, B, C, DRB1 and DQB1, about 500 for DQA1, 606 for DPA1, and roughly 450 for DPB1. Five DR-DQ haplotypes were treated as single units for association and clustering because of strong linkage in the cohort. Among about 400 genotyped donors of the cohort, an average of around 240,000 unique TCR beta nucleotide sequences was sequenced per donor, of which about 18% were non-productive. On the study overall, not on this receptor specifically: In the study, 150 to 200 TCR beta chains were listed as associated with cytomegalovirus. Assigning TCR associations to individual alleles was difficult when HLA alleles, especially DR and DQ, strongly co-occurred. Most CMV-associated TCR beta chains appeared to be HLA-restricted in a later analysis, and the HLA associations seemed to be driven largely by CMV exposure. Specific HLA alleles were associated with roughly 16,000 TCR beta sequences at a false discovery rate of 0.05 in a later analysis. The earlier analysis of 587 of the donors excluded roughly 17 rarely observed V segments, including chromosome 9 orphons, because counts were too low. For the cohort, immune exposure information was limited to CMV serostatus. In vitro tests confirmed that a few of the cytomegalovirus-associated TCR beta chains recognize cytomegalovirus antigens. According to a later genetic analysis, donors in an Asian-associated ancestry cluster had fewer N-insertions in productive TCRs than the approximately 650-donor mean. An earlier analysis of around 540 of the donors showed that most TCR beta V segments appeared in productive rearrangements either about 87% or about 30% of the time, which broadly matched IMGT annotations. A further reported finding was that TCR beta sequences accurately predicted the HLA-A and HLA-B alleles for most subjects in the first cohort. Because some donors lacked HLA typing at each locus, the association tests relied only on the typed subset. The authors suggested that the approach could potentially be generalized to other disease states and immunological phenotypes. Presence/absence analyses assumed roughly uniform sequencing depth across donors, an assumption that may not hold. An association between a missense DCLRE1C variant and V-gene and J-gene trimming of TCR beta chains was found in a later genetic analysis and replicated in an independent cohort. In a later analysis, several top co-occurrence clusters were reported to appear linked to parvovirus B19, influenza, CMV and Epstein-Barr virus. In a later analysis, TCR association rates were found to vary across HLA loci, with the most associated TCRs seen for DRB1 alleles and the fewest for HLA-C alleles. In a later analysis, HLA-associated TCR beta chains were found to be more clonally expanded and to have lower generation probabilities than equally common non-associated chains. The 87-base-pair reads could not distinguish some IMGT-functional V segments, including TRBV6-2 and TRBV6-3, so those segments were excluded. Only TCR beta chains were sequenced in this cohort, and the absence of alpha or paired-chain data limited detectable features. Most TCR sequences were seen in very few donors, while some public TCRs were found in many individuals. The classifier was reported to diagnose cytomegalovirus status with high specificity and sensitivity in both the original cohort and the validation cohort. Correlated functional status among segregating V segments might reflect linkage disequilibrium, but an unknown experimental factor could not be ruled out. The sequencing pipeline was judged likely to have produced a cluster of highly shared sequence variants as a technical artifact.

Compared with germline, V lacks 5 bases and J lacks 2 bases; bases without a gene match: 10. According to the germline V gene, CDR1 reads MDHEN and CDR2 reads SYDVKM. Inclusive of the bounding cysteine and phenylalanine, the CDR3 is 16 residues long. The DNA shown is the 48-base CDR3, in frame from base 1. This clone appeared a few times. What antigen it recognizes has not been identified. Nothing much larger sits one base from this clone, and base qualities are not available. The cohort comprised more than 550 healthy bone marrow donors. At the time of sampling, every cohort member was nominally healthy, though immune exposures that went unrecorded were likely present. The donor tested CMV seropositive and was one of the 289 seropositive cohort members. A peripheral blood sample was provided by each donor, and peripheral blood mononuclear cells were used for TCR beta sequencing. The Qiagen DNeasy Blood Extraction Kit was used to extract genomic DNA from the blood cell samples.

Receptors were amplified or captured by the immunoSEQ multiplex PCR assay. The multiplex PCR relied on a mix of 60 forward primers for TCR Vbeta segments and 13 reverse primers for TCR Jbeta segments. The CDR3 region of rearranged TCR beta genes was amplified from genomic DNA by a multiplex PCR assay. Amplified TCR beta libraries were sequenced as 87-base-pair reads on the Illumina HiSeq System. The source study handled its data this way. A later analysis counted about 82 million unique TCR beta chains across the 666 repertoires, and about 10 million of these chains were shared by at least two donors. A nearest-neighbor algorithm error-corrected the raw reads and collapsed the reads into unique sequences, merging closely related sequences to remove PCR and sequencing errors. V, D and J gene segments were assigned by aligning CDR3 sequences to IMGT reference sequences. For a sequence to be retained, a match of at least six nucleotides to both a V gene segment and a J gene segment was required. A rearrangement counted as productive if the CDR3 had no stop codons and remained in frame with V and J, and every other rearrangement counted as non-productive. Following IMGT convention, CDR3 was defined as the stretch from the second conserved V-encoded cysteine to the conserved J-encoded phenylalanine. In an earlier analysis of approximately 590 of the donors, sequences lacking an unambiguous match to a single V gene segment were excluded. In an earlier analysis of a few hundred of the donors, V segments were called functional above 56.7% productive rearrangements and were called segregating when the between-donor standard deviation exceeded 5%. To diagnose cytomegalovirus status from the catalog of TCR beta chain sequences, a statistical classification framework was built. A later analysis assigned V and J genes by comparing TCR nucleotide sequences with IMGT/GENE-DB human TR gene sequences. The TCRdist pipeline was used in a later analysis to assign CDR3 sequences and most-parsimonious VDJ recombination scenarios. In a later analysis, each TCR beta chain was defined by its CDR3 amino acid sequence together with its V-gene family, and reads without a unique V-gene family were excluded. A later analysis removed 592 highly shared, low-generation-probability nucleotide sequences to deal with suspected cross-contamination and a sequencing artifact. A later analysis calculated a clonal expansion index for each public chain from normalized within-repertoire ranks of inferred template counts. In a later analysis, generation probabilities were computed using a VDJ recombination model fitted to out-of-frame rearrangements, and the results were checked against IGoR. In a later analysis, TCR-TCR, TCR-HLA and TCR-CMV co-occurrence was scored with hypergeometric tests, and a repertoire-size bias correction was applied to TCR pairs. A later analysis estimated false discovery rates by permuting HLA or CMV assignments 20 times. In a later analysis, co-occurring TCRs were grouped using DBSCAN, and TCRdist sequence similarity was added for clustering within HLA-allele-positive subsets. Co-occurrence clustering excluded repertoires with fewer than 30,000 or more than 120,000 public chains, plus five with anomalous nucleotide sharing. TCRdb obtained this table from immuneACCESS and retained in-frame rearrangements with V and J assigned. These tables miss some clones; where compared with another copy, unresolved V genes account for less than half of the shortfall, and the remainder is unexplained. The V and J calls and clone size are taken from that table; D and trimming were inferred from the DNA. The sample data list 95,000 to 130,000 clones, and about 68% of these were observed just once. Of the sample, less than 9.5% falls within the top ten clones.

This clonotype was obtained from a woman aged 40 to 50 in good health and CMV-seropositive. The chain links TRBV28 with TRBJ2-3; 7 bases in the middle match TRBD2. Sequenced sample: PBMCs. The CDR3 protein sequence reads: CASSTASSGLTDTQYF. The sequenced DNA is TGTGCCAGCAGTACCGCTTCTAGCGGACTCACAGATACGCAGTATTTT.